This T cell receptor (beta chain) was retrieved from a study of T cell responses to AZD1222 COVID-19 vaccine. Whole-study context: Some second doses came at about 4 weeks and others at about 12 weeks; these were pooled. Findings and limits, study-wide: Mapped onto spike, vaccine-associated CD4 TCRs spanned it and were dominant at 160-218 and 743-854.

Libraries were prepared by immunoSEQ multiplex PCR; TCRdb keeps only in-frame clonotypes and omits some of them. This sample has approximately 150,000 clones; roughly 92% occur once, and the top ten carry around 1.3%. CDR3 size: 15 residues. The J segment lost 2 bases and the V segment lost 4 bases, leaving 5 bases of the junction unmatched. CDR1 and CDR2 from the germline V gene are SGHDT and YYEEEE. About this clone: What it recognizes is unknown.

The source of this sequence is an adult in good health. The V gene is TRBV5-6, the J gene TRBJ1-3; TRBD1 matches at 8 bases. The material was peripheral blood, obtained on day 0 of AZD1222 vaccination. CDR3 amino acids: CASSRTGNAGNTIYF. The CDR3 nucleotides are TGTGCCAGCAGCAGGACAGGGAACGCTGGAAACACCATATATTTT.